The 14 T cell receptor beta chains presented below share a single source sample, sequenced in a study of T cells in Graves' hyperthyroidism and ophthalmopathy. The source material, RNA transcripts, was used to amplify TCR beta CDR3 regions. HTBI primers were the set used in a first-round RT-PCR of the TCR CDR3. TCRdb fed the multiplex PCR reads into MiXCR, producing one record per CDR3 protein. Altogether about 560,000 distinct CDR3 sequences are present, 16% being singletons, with the ten largest covering about 20%. The sample taken for sequencing was blood. These receptors came from a woman between 18 and 29 years old with Graves' hyperthyroidism.

This clonotype has just a few counts. V and J are TRBV27 and TRBJ1-5; D gene uncertain. The CDR3 is 15 amino acids. Germline V gene sequence: CDR1 MNHEY, CDR2 SMNVEV (reference sequence). Trimming removed 8 bases at V and 1 base at J, with 15 bases between. The chain's CDR3 is CASAPLSTSNQPQHF. The CDR3 DNA reads as TGTGCCAGCGCCCCTCTGAGCACCAGCAATCAGCCCCAGCATTTT.

This clonotype was seen many times. V is TRBV6-2 or TRBV6-3 and J is TRBJ1-1; D ambiguous. This CDR3 is built from 13 residues. Germline CDR1 reads MNHEY; CDR2 reads SVGEGT. Between the trimmed V and J ends, which lost 0 bases and 5 bases, there was a span of 7 bases. In DNA, the CDR3 is TGTGCCAGCAGTTACTCCGGGTTGACTGAAGCTTTCTTT. It yields the protein CASSYSGLTEAFF.

This clonotype was seen at least ten times. The chain uses TRBV6-1 and TRBJ2-1; perhaps D is TRBD1 or TRBD2 (5 bases each). Trimming left V 11 bases short and J 3 bases short, with 17 bases between. The CDR3 length is 14 residues. CDR1 MNHNS and CDR2 SASEGT come from the germline V gene. The CDR3 sequence is CAGSWGRGYNEQFF. The CDR3 DNA reads TGTGCCGGATCGTGGGGACGTGGCTACAATGAGCAGTTCTTC.

This clonotype was detected ten times or more. The chain joins TRBV24-1 to TRBJ2-3, with 7 nucleotides matching TRBD1. The germline V gene encodes CDR1 KGHDR and CDR2 SFDVKD. The CDR3 is 15 amino acids. The junction had 3 bases not matched to a gene; V was cut back by 3 bases and J by 1 base. The CDR3 DNA reads TGTGCCACCAGTGATCCCGGGACAGGCACAGATACGCAGTATTTT. Amino acids: CATSDPGTGTDTQYF.

By share of the sample, this clonotype is hyperexpanded. CDR3 amino acids: CASSQGPRVTGELFF. For the CDR3, the DNA is TGTGCCAGCAGCCAGGGACCGCGGGTGACCGGGGAGCTGTTTTTT. J is TRBJ2-2 and V is TRBV3-1; D could derive from TRBD1 or TRBD2 (5 bases each). Deletions cut 3 bases from V and 5 bases from J, with 13 bases between. Germline V CDR1 and CDR2: LGHDT, YNNKEL (reference sequence). The CDR3 is 15 residues long.

The gene calls are TRBV3-1 and TRBJ2-7, with a weak D call TRBD2 (8 bases). The V end lost 4 bases, the J end lost 5 bases, and 21 bases lay between the germline ends. This CDR3 contains 16 residues. Germline loops: CDR1 LGHDT, CDR2 YNNKEL (reference sequence). CDR3 DNA sequence: TGTGCCAGCAGCCTGGGTTTCGGGACTAGGGGGCACGAGCAGTACTTC. It is translated as CASSLGFGTRGHEQYF.

The rearrangement uses TRBV25-1 and TRBJ2-1; D is possibly TRBD1 (6 bases). Germline loops: CDR1 MGHDK, CDR2 SYGVNS. The length of the CDR3 is 16 residues. V shed 6 bases and J shed 0 bases, with 15 bases lying between them. The CDR3 DNA reads TGTGCCAGCAGCTGGAACAGGGCAGACTCCTACAATGAGCAGTTCTTC. It is translated as CASSWNRADSYNEQFF. The full variable domain, completed using reference TRBV25-1 and TRBJ2-1, is EADIYQTPRYLVIGTGKKITLECSQTMGHDKMYWYQQDPGMELHLIHYSYGVNSTEKGDLSSESTVSRIRTEHFPLTLESARPSHTSQYLCASSWNRADSYNEQFFGPGTRLTVL.

This clonotype showed up just a few times. The chain employs TRBV19 and TRBJ2-7, with D hard to call. V was pared by 3 bases and J by 6 bases, with 18 bases between. The CDR3 consists of 15 residues. In germline, CDR1 is LNHDA, CDR2 SQIVND (reference sequence). The CDR3 is CASSMNFQSPGEQYF. CDR3 coding DNA: TGTGCCAGTAGTATGAATTTTCAGAGCCCCGGCGAGCAGTACTTC.

This clonotype was recorded at least ten times. The V and J genes are TRBV7-9 and TRBJ2-1; TRBD2 is a possible D gene (5 bases). Trimming removed 4 bases at V and 9 bases at J, with 13 bases between. Germline assignment: CDR1 SEHNR and CDR2 FQNEAQ (reference sequence). The CDR3 loop spans 13 amino acids. CDR3 sequence reads: CASSWTGLAEQFF. The CDR3 DNA follows: TGTGCCAGCAGCTGGACCGGACTTGCTGAGCAGTTCTTC.

The chain links TRBV14 to TRBJ2-7, with D perhaps TRBD2 (5 bases). The CDR3 is 12 residues long. V was trimmed by 4 bases and J by 9 bases, leaving 13 bases between them. The germline V gene has CDR1 SGHDN and CDR2 FVKESK. CDR3 coding DNA: TGTGCCAGCAGCCCGGGCGGGTATGGGCAGTACTTC. Amino acid sequence: CASSPGGYGQYF.

With regard to this clonotype: Since a much larger clone is just one base distant, this may be a read error. The rearrangement joins TRBV4-3 to TRBJ2-4; the D gene is possibly TRBD1 (8 bases). Germline V lookup: CDR1 LGHNA, CDR2 YSLEER. Trimming removed 5 bases from V and 9 bases from J, with 23 bases in between. The CDR3 length is 16 residues. CDR3: CASSESKVTGEGIQYF. In DNA form, the CDR3 reads TGCGCCAGCAGCGAAAGTAAAGTGACAGGGGAGGGCATTCAGTACTTC.

The chain links TRBV6-5 to TRBJ2-7; D unresolved. The CDR3 runs to 12 residues. Germline CDR1 MNHEY, CDR2 SVGAGI. Deletions cut 4 bases from V and 6 bases from J, with 10 bases between. CDR3 loop: CASSSTLAEQYF. Here the CDR3 DNA reads TGTGCCAGCAGTTCCACCCTGGCCGAGCAGTACTTC.

Ten or more counts support this clonotype. The V call is TRBV12-3 or TRBV12-4, the J call TRBJ2-1, with D uncertain. Trimming left V 3 bases short and J 9 bases short, with 9 bases between. The CDR3 consists of 12 residues. CDR3 in DNA: TGTGCCAGCAGTTTGGAGTTGGGTGAGCAGTTCTTC. This encodes CASSLELGEQFF.

The chain carries TRBV6-1 and TRBJ2-3; D gene ambiguous. The CDR3 is made up of 14 amino acids. CDR1 is MNHNS, CDR2 SASEGT, per germline. V was shortened by 5 bases and J by 2 bases, with 11 bases between the two germline ends. Written as DNA, the CDR3 is TGTGCCAGCAGTAAAGGGATGAACACAGATACGCAGTATTTT. This sequence encodes CASSKGMNTDTQYF.